The clone carrying this T cell receptor beta chain came up once. The data stem from a study of blood T cell repertoires in COVID-19. Study at large: The samples span acute and convalescent COVID-19 from the United States, Italy and Spain.

Some clones are missing from TCRdb's copy, which holds only in-frame ones; the method was immunoSEQ multiplex PCR. The sample carries approximately 200,000 clones, around 87% recorded once. There are 12 residues in the CDR3. The germline V gene has CDR1 LNHDA and CDR2 SQIVND (reference sequence). V gave up 5 bases and J gave up 8 bases, with 12 bases separating them. The specimen sequenced was PBMCs or T cells enriched from blood (not recorded which). This chain links TRBV19 with TRBJ1-2; D call uncertain. This sequence originates from a woman aged 30 to 39 who had recovered from COVID-19. Here the CDR3 DNA reads TGTGCCAGTAGTCCAGCGTACGGGGGCTACACCTTC. Amino acid sequence: CASSPAYGGYTF.